This T cell receptor (beta chain) was identified during a study of blood T cell repertoires in COVID-19. Background on the study: There were acute and convalescent COVID-19 samples, and they came from the United States, Italy and Spain. The cDNA or gDNA used as material had been derived from T cells, B-cell-depleted T cells, or PBMCs.

This CDR3 has 18 amino acids. The junction had 13 bases not matched to a gene; V was cut back by 0 bases and J by 6 bases. The germline gives CDR1 MNHEY, CDR2 SVGEGT. In the study's own analysis: Reference gene primer amplification in the assay estimated nucleated cell counts. Data came from immunoSEQ multiplex PCR; TCRdb stores just in-frame clones and leaves some out. V, J and clone size reflect that table, while D and trimming were determined from the DNA. The data hold under 200,000 clones, with 75% to 85% observed a single time. The source material was peripheral blood. This chain uses TRBV6-2 or TRBV6-3 with TRBJ1-5; the match to TRBD1 covers 8 bases. This clonotype was sampled from a human donor in a cohort sampled during active COVID-19. The CDR3 loop is CASSYSKRTGPEGQPQHF. The CDR3 DNA follows: TGTGCCAGCAGTTACTCCAAAAGGACAGGGCCCGAGGGTCAGCCCCAGCATTTT.